This note documents a single TCR beta chain sequence. Some clones are missing from TCRdb's copy, which holds only in-frame ones; the method was immunoSEQ multiplex PCR. The table has roughly 53,000 clones, 82% seen once. The sample is drawn from a study of blood T cell repertoires in COVID-19. Study information: The analysed material was cDNA or gDNA that came from T cells, B-cell-depleted T cells, or PBMCs.

V lost 2 bases, J lost 0 bases, and 3 bases stayed unmatched. CDR1 is SGDLS and CDR2 is YYNGEE in the germline V gene. The CDR3 is made up of 15 amino acids. The sequencing input was peripheral blood. This receptor was obtained from a human donor in a cohort sampled during active COVID-19. The chain is built from TRBV9 and TRBJ2-3; TRBD2 aligns across 7 bases. CDR3 residues: CASSVGRGSTDTQYF. The CDR3 DNA sequence: TGTGCCAGCAGCGTTGGGCGGGGGAGCACAGATACGCAGTATTTT.